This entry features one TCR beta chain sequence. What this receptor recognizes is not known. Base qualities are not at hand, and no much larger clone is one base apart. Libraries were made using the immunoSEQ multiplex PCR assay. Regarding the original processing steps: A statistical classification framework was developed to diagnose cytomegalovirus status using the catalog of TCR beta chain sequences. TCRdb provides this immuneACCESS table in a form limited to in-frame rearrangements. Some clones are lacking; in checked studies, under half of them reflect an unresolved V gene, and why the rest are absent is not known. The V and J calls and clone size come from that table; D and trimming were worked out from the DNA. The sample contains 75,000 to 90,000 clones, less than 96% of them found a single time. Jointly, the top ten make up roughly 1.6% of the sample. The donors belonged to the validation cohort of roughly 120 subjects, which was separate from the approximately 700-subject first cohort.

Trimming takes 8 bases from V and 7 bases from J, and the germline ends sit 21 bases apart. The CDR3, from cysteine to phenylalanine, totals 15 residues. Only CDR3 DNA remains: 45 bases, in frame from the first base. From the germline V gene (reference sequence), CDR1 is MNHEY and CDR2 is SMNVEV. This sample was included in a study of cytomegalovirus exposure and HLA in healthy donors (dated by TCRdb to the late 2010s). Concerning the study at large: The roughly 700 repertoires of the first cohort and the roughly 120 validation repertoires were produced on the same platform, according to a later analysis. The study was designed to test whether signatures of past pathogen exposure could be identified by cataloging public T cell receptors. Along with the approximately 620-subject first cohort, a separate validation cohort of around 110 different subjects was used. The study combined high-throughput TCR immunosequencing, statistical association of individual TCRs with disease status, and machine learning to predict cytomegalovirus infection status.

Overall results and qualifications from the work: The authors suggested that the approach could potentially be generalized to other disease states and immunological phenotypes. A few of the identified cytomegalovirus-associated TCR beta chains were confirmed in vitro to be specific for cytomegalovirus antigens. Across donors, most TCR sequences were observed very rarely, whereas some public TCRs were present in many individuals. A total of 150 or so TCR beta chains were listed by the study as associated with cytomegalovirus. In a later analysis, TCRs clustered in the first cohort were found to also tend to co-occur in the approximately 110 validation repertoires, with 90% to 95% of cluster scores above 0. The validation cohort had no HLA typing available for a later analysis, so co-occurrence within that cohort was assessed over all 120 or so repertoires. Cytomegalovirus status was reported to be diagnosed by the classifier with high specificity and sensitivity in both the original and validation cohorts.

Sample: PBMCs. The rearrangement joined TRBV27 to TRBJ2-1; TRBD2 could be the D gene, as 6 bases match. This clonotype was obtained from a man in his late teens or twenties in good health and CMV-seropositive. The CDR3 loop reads CASFERTTSFNEQFF. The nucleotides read TGTGCCAGCTTCGAGAGGACTACCTCTTTTAATGAGCAGTTCTTC.